This is a list of T cell receptor beta chains from one sample in a study of T cell changes during pregnancy in multiple sclerosis. Assay: immunoSEQ multiplex PCR; the TCRdb copy retains only in-frame clones and omits some. The profile shows about 99,000 clones, roughly 92% of them singletons. Sample: peripheral blood, taken after pregnancy. The receptors come from a female donor with multiple sclerosis, enrolled in a pregnancy study. The CDR3 runs from the conserved cysteine through the conserved F or W. The D gene is left open where the match is weak. Some rows mark clone size as missing; the rest say once, few, many or name a class of expanded clone.

cdr3_length j_call clone_size v_call d_call cdr3_aa cdr3_nt
19 TRBJ2-3 - TRBV6-1 TRBD2 CASSEATVGTSGRKDTQYF TGTGCCAGCAGTGAGGCGACCGTTGGGACTAGCGGGAGGAAAGATACGCAGTATTTT
14 TRBJ2-7 - TRBV10-1 TRBD2 CASSEGTSYHEQYF TGCGCCAGCAGTGAGGGGACTAGTTATCACGAGCAGTACTTC
14 TRBJ2-3 - TRBV7-3 TRBD2 CASSLAGGTDTQYF TGTGCCAGCAGCCTAGCGGGGGGGACAGATACGCAGTATTTT
14 TRBJ1-5 - TRBV4-1 - CASSHLQNNQPQHF TGCGCCAGCAGCCATTTACAGAACAATCAGCCCCAGCATTTT
14 TRBJ2-7 - TRBV7-8 - CASSPSLLSYEQYF TGTGCCAGCAGCCCTAGCCTCCTCTCCTACGAGCAGTACTTC
17 TRBJ2-7 - TRBV7-6 TRBD1 CASSLDPTGQASYEQYF TGTGCCAGCAGCTTAGATCCCACTGGACAGGCGTCCTACGAGCAGTACTTC
16 TRBJ1-2 - TRBV19 TRBD1 CASTETGTALNYGYTF TGTGCCAGTACCGAAACCGGGACAGCGCTTAACTATGGCTACACCTTC
15 TRBJ1-2 once TRBV5-4 TRBD1 CASSFGGQGYYGYTF TGTGCCAGCAGCTTCGGTGGACAGGGTTACTATGGCTACACCTTC
12 TRBJ2-7 once TRBV6-6 - CASMGTSDEQYF TGTGCCAGCATGGGGACTTCCGACGAGCAGTACTTC
15 TRBJ1-1 - TRBV25-1 TRBD1 CASTGQPYMNTEAFF TGTGCCAGCACGGGACAGCCTTACATGAACACTGAAGCTTTCTTT
18 TRBJ2-5 - TRBV5-3 TRBD2 CARSLTSWTSGGEETQYF TGTGCCAGAAGCTTGACCTCTTGGACTAGCGGGGGGGAAGAGACCCAGTACTTC
20 TRBJ1-3 - TRBV10-3 - CAIRRDPGHGLLPPGNTIYF TGTGCCATCAGACGGGACCCGGGACACGGGCTCTTACCGCCTGGAAACACCATATATTTT
15 TRBJ2-3 - TRBV4-3 TRBD2 CASSQDPTGGFTQYF TGCGCCAGCAGCCAAGATCCCACGGGAGGGTTTACGCAGTATTTT
14 TRBJ2-7 few TRBV6-5 - CASSPGHLAGEQYF TGTGCCAGCAGTCCGGGACACCTCGCTGGGGAGCAGTACTTC
12 TRBJ2-2 once TRBV10-3 - CANSGGTGELFF TGTGCCAACTCCGGGGGCACCGGGGAGCTGTTTTTT
15 TRBJ1-5 - TRBV6-1 - CASSPTTASNQPQHF TGTGCCAGCAGTCCGACGACAGCTAGCAATCAGCCCCAGCATTTT
14 TRBJ2-5 - TRBV19 TRBD1 CASTTPGQLETQYF TGTGCCAGTACTACGCCGGGACAGTTGGAGACCCAGTACTTC
15 TRBJ2-5 - TRBV2 - CASSEEATVQETQYF TGTGCCAGCAGTGAGGAAGCGACAGTCCAAGAGACCCAGTACTTC
16 TRBJ2-5 - TRBV7-9 TRBD2 CASSEGTSGPQETQYF TGTGCCAGCAGCGAGGGGACTAGCGGACCCCAAGAGACCCAGTACTTC
13 TRBJ1-5 - TRBV6-1 - CASATGSNQPQHF TGTGCCAGCGCCACAGGGAGCAATCAGCCCCAGCATTTT
14 TRBJ2-7 - TRBV5-1 TRBD1 CASSLGDSSYEQYF TGCGCCAGCAGCTTGGGGGACAGCTCCTACGAGCAGTACTTC
15 TRBJ1-1 - TRBV6-5 TRBD1 CASSPGRTGNTEAFF TGTGCCAGCAGTCCCGGTCGGACAGGGAACACTGAAGCTTTCTTT
19 TRBJ1-1 - TRBV10-3 TRBD1 CAISEFSTFRTGLNTEAFF TGTGCCATCAGTGAGTTCTCAACCTTTCGGACAGGGCTGAACACTGAAGCTTTCTTT
13 TRBJ1-1 - TRBV7-3 - CASSSQGSTEAFF TGTGCCAGCAGCTCACAGGGTAGTACTGAAGCTTTCTTT
15 TRBJ1-1 - TRBV7-6 - CASSLFENRVAEAFF TGTGCCAGCAGCTTATTTGAGAACAGGGTGGCTGAAGCTTTCTTT
14 TRBJ1-1 - TRBV4-2 TRBD1 CASSQGARGAEAFF TGTGCCAGCAGCCAAGGAGCCAGGGGGGCTGAAGCTTTCTTT
17 TRBJ1-1 - TRBV15 TRBD1 CATSRGRTGGVDTEAFF TGTGCCACCAGCAGAGGTCGGACAGGGGGCGTTGACACTGAAGCTTTCTTT
13 TRBJ2-7 - TRBV25-1 TRBD1 CASAQGASYEQYF TGTGCCAGCGCTCAGGGGGCCTCCTACGAGCAGTACTTC
13 TRBJ2-7 - TRBV18 - CASSPSGPYEQYF TGTGCCAGCTCACCCAGTGGGCCATACGAGCAGTACTTC
13 TRBJ2-1 - TRBV6-1 - CATTRQPHNEQFF TGTGCCACCACCCGACAGCCACACAATGAGCAGTTCTTC
13 TRBJ2-1 - TRBV9 - CASSVRQSTEQFF TGTGCCAGCAGCGTGAGACAGTCGACTGAGCAGTTCTTC
14 TRBJ2-2 - TRBV29-1 - CSGGEQTNTGELFF TGCAGCGGGGGGGAGCAAACGAACACCGGGGAGCTGTTTTTT
15 TRBJ2-5 - TRBV5-8 TRBD1 CASSLEGQTGETQYF TGTGCCAGCAGCTTGGAGGGACAGACGGGAGAGACCCAGTACTTC
13 TRBJ2-7 - TRBV28 - CASTTSRAYEQYF TGTGCCAGCACTACCAGCAGGGCCTACGAGCAGTACTTC
14 TRBJ1-2 - TRBV6-1 - CASNTGVINYGYTF TGTGCCAGCAATACCGGGGTGATTAACTATGGCTACACCTTC
15 TRBJ2-1 - TRBV14 - CASSKKGGVYNEQFF TGTGCCAGCAGTAAAAAGGGGGGGGTTTACAATGAGCAGTTCTTC
14 TRBJ2-1 once TRBV9 TRBD1 CASSEGATYNEQFF TGTGCCAGCAGCGAGGGGGCTACCTACAATGAGCAGTTCTTC
11 TRBJ2-7 - TRBV10-2 - CASSDPYEQYF TGCGCCAGCAGTGACCCTTACGAGCAGTACTTC
11 TRBJ2-7 once TRBV7-6 - CASSSPGEQYF TGTGCCAGCAGCTCCCCCGGCGAGCAGTACTTC
15 TRBJ1-5 few TRBV6-1 - CASSERGREGQPQHF TGTGCCAGCAGTGAAAGGGGCAGGGAGGGTCAGCCCCAGCATTTT
20 TRBJ2-7 - TRBV5-1 TRBD2 CASSFSPTSGGAGGTYEQYF TGCGCCAGCAGCTTCTCCCCGACTAGCGGGGGGGCCGGTGGAACCTACGAGCAGTACTTC
14 TRBJ1-2 - TRBV18 TRBD1 CASSPGTGTYGYTF TGTGCCAGCTCACCCGGGACAGGGACCTATGGCTACACCTTC
15 TRBJ1-4 - TRBV4-3 TRBD1 CASSLDRAGNEKLFF TGCGCCAGCAGCCTCGACAGGGCTGGGAATGAAAAACTGTTTTTT
15 TRBJ2-3 - TRBV30 - CAWCRGDKPTDTQYF TGTGCCTGGTGCCGGGGGGACAAACCCACAGATACGCAGTATTTT
13 TRBJ2-2 - TRBV28 - CASSRVNTGELFF TGTGCCAGCAGCCGGGTAAACACCGGGGAGCTGTTTTTT
15 TRBJ2-7 - TRBV6-5 - CASSYSSISGGEQYF TGTGCCAGCAGTTACTCTTCCATCTCCGGAGGCGAGCAGTACTTC
14 TRBJ1-2 - TRBV4-1 - CASSRPGGIYGYTF TGCGCCAGCAGCCGCCCCGGGGGAATCTATGGCTACACCTTC
16 TRBJ2-5 - TRBV14 - CASFRVPRLLGETQYF TGTGCCAGTTTTAGAGTCCCCAGACTGTTAGGAGAGACCCAGTACTTC
13 TRBJ1-2 once TRBV19 - CVSRLPTDYGYTF TGTGTCAGTAGACTTCCTACGGACTATGGCTACACCTTC
13 TRBJ1-1 - TRBV19 TRBD1 CASSMRTGGEAFF TGTGCCAGTAGTATGAGGACAGGGGGCGAAGCTTTCTTT
11 TRBJ2-5 - TRBV5-1 - CASSLQETQYF TGCGCCAGCAGCCTACAGGAGACCCAGTACTTC
14 TRBJ2-7 - TRBV5-1 TRBD1 CASSLGQDLYEQYF TGCGCCAGCAGCTTAGGACAGGATCTCTACGAGCAGTACTTC
14 TRBJ2-5 - TRBV7-2 - CASSLVRGRETQYF TGTGCCAGCAGCTTAGTACGGGGAAGAGAGACCCAGTACTTC
16 TRBJ2-1 once TRBV19 TRBD2 CASSLRLAGVYNEQFF TGTGCCAGTAGTCTGCGACTAGCGGGAGTCTACAATGAGCAGTTCTTC